A selection of T cell receptor beta chains follows, all from one sample in a study of technical replicates of blood from a few donors. The repertoire was sequenced with immunoSEQ multiplex PCR; TCRdb's copy has only in-frame clones and lacks some. The sample has about 63,000 clones, about 87% seen once. Specimen: PBMCs. The origin of the receptors is a human donor in good health. Some clones in this sample may be carry-over from other donors' samples. Both conserved end residues are trimmed from each CDR3. Fields, in order: V gene, J gene, CDR3 protein.

V: TRBV5-4
J: TRBJ2-7
CDR3: ASSRWTSGSGDEQY

V: TRBV10-1
J: TRBJ1-3
CDR3: ASSGRTGGRSGNTIY

V: TRBV7-9
J: TRBJ1-2
CDR3: ATGAGDYGYT

V: TRBV5-4
J: TRBJ2-1
CDR3: ASSFSGRAGGEQF

V: TRBV6-5
J: TRBJ2-3
CDR3: ASSHTAGYTDTQY

V: TRBV5-1
J: TRBJ1-3
CDR3: ASSLAGGDGNTIY

V: TRBV6-5
J: TRBJ1-1
CDR3: ASSYSPRQGAEAF

V: TRBV6-5
J: TRBJ2-7
CDR3: ASSYNVGGEQY

V: TRBV4-3
J: TRBJ2-7
CDR3: ASSPLTGVTREQY

V: TRBV6-5
J: TRBJ1-1
CDR3: ASSFSLNTEAF

V: TRBV7-3
J: TRBJ2-1
CDR3: ASSLSSGSNEQF

V: TRBV5-1
J: TRBJ2-1
CDR3: ASSGSGAYNEQF

V: TRBV6-1
J: TRBJ1-2
CDR3: ASNQNNGGGYGYT

V: TRBV5-5
J: TRBJ1-2
CDR3: ASSGTLYGYT

V: TRBV4-3
J: TRBJ2-3
CDR3: ASSQDPSDTQY

V: TRBV21-1
J: TRBJ2-7
CDR3: ASSPQANEQY

V: TRBV7-9
J: TRBJ2-5
CDR3: ASSYNQGPSETQY

V: TRBV18
J: TRBJ2-1
CDR3: ASSPPSSRDEQF

V: TRBV4-2
J: TRBJ2-7
CDR3: ASSQAEGLNYEQY

V: TRBV7-2
J: TRBJ2-2
CDR3: ASSLGTSGSTGELF

V: TRBV7-2
J: TRBJ2-1
CDR3: ASRRHLLEDNEQF

V: TRBV19
J: TRBJ2-2
CDR3: ASSNSGNTGELF

V: TRBV7-2
J: TRBJ2-3
CDR3: ASSISGTSGRTDTQY

V: TRBV4-2
J: TRBJ2-1
CDR3: ASSQPGTITRNEQF

V: TRBV6-1
J: TRBJ2-1
CDR3: ASSEEGGDYNEQF

V: TRBV5-4
J: TRBJ2-5
CDR3: ASSFRLAGGQQETQY

V: TRBV7-6
J: TRBJ2-7
CDR3: ASSLASTSGSYEQY

V: TRBV6-8
J: TRBJ2-3
CDR3: ASTIVGTSGNYTQY

V: TRBV21-1
J: TRBJ1-1
CDR3: ASSALSGMNTEAF

V: TRBV5-1
J: TRBJ2-7
CDR3: ASSLVGTSGADTRSYEQY

V: TRBV7-2
J: TRBJ2-7
CDR3: ASSPGTILYEQY

V: TRBV4-1
J: TRBJ2-7
CDR3: ASSQFLPSYEQY

V: TRBV4-1
J: TRBJ1-1
CDR3: ASSQGAGGNTEAF

V: TRBV7-9
J: TRBJ1-6
CDR3: ASSSRDRGNSPLH

V: TRBV4-1
J: TRBJ2-4
CDR3: ASSQDVRDRGEWAKNIQY

V: TRBV25-1
J: TRBJ2-7
CDR3: ASSEIGTSNYEQY

V: TRBV20-1
J: TRBJ2-1
CDR3: SAMLRVEQF

V: TRBV18
J: TRBJ2-7
CDR3: ASSQRGLSYEQY

V: TRBV11-2
J: TRBJ2-4
CDR3: ASSVQAGAKNIQY

V: TRBV25-1
J: TRBJ2-7
CDR3: ASSEPDRTYEQY

V: TRBV29-1
J: TRBJ2-7
CDR3: SVGTVYEQY

V: TRBV4-1
J: TRBJ2-3
CDR3: ASKVGLGDTQY

V: TRBV4-1
J: TRBJ2-7
CDR3: ASSQGLAGAKEQY

V: TRBV9
J: TRBJ1-2
CDR3: ASSRQPTGDYGYT

V: TRBV19
J: TRBJ1-3
CDR3: ASLGRTSGNTIY

V: TRBV7-6
J: TRBJ2-7
CDR3: ASSSRASGGRAYEQY

V: TRBV5-6
J: TRBJ2-3
CDR3: ASSVGGRGGDTQY

V: TRBV30
J: TRBJ1-6
CDR3: AWSGQYNSPLH

V: TRBV5-4
J: TRBJ2-5
CDR3: ASSLGRAGVQETQY

V: TRBV7-2
J: TRBJ2-7
CDR3: ASSPTSDTYEQY

V: TRBV27
J: TRBJ1-2
CDR3: ASSGGDRVQVGYT

V: TRBV11-3
J: TRBJ2-1
CDR3: ASSSTGEQF

V: TRBV5-1
J: TRBJ2-7
CDR3: ASSFQAGSPVYEQY

V: TRBV29-1
J: TRBJ1-6
CDR3: SVRQGIDSPLH

V: TRBV19
J: TRBJ1-5
CDR3: ASSRDNWNQPQH

V: TRBV7-2
J: TRBJ1-5
CDR3: ASSPSGGPGSNQPQH